This T cell receptor beta chain was sequenced during a study of glioma-infiltrating T cells after dendritic cell vaccination. Study background: Treatment, given 2003 to 2012, was autologous tumor lysate-pulsed dendritic cell vaccination. Points from the study as a whole: Estimated pretreatment TIL content predicted outcome after dendritic cell vaccination. No direct clonality-survival link was found; a diverse polyclonal response may matter.

The repertoire was sequenced with immunoSEQ multiplex PCR; TCRdb's copy has only in-frame clones and lacks some. This table has approximately 100,000 clones, roughly 76% appearing once. Regarding this clone: Its antigen is currently unknown.

Germline assignment: CDR1 SGHTA and CDR2 FQGNSA. V gave up 5 bases and J gave up 6 bases; unmatched junction bases: 6. CDR3 length: 14 amino acids. The rearrangement links TRBV7-2 to TRBJ2-2, with 7 bases identical to TRBD1. The specimen comprised blood, sampled before dendritic cell vaccination. This receptor was taken from a human donor with glioblastoma. In nucleotides, the CDR3 is TGTGCCAGCAGCATCCGACAGGGACCCGGGGAGCTGTTTTTT. Translation: CASSIRQGPGELFF.